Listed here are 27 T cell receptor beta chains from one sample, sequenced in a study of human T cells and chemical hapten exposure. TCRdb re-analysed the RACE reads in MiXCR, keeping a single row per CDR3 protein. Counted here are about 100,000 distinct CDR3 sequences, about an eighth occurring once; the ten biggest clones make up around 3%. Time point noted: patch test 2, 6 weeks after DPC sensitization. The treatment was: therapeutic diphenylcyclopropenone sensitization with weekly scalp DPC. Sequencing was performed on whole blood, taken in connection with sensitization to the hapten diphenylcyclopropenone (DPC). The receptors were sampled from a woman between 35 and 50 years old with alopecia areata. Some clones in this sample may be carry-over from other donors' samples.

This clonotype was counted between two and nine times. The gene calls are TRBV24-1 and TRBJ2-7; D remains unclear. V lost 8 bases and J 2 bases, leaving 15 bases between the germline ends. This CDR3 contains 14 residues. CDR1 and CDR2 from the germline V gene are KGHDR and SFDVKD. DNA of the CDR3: TGTGCCACCAACCCCCAAAGTCAGGCCTACGAGCAGTACTTC. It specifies CATNPQSQAYEQYF.

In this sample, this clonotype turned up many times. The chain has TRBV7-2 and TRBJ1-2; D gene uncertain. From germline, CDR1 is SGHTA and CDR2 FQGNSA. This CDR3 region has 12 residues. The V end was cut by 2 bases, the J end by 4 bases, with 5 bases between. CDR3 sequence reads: CASSLRTYGYTF. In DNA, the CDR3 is TGTGCCAGCAGCTTAAGGACCTATGGCTACACCTTC.

CDR3 sequence (DNA): TGTGCCAGCAGCCCAACCCCGGAACAGCCCCAGCATTTT. Translating it yields CASSPTPEQPQHF. The rearrangement links TRBV6-2 or TRBV6-3 to TRBJ1-5; D remains unclear. V lost 6 bases and J 7 bases, leaving 13 bases between the germline ends. CDR1 is MNHEY and CDR2 is SVGEGT in the germline V gene. The CDR3 is 13 residues long.

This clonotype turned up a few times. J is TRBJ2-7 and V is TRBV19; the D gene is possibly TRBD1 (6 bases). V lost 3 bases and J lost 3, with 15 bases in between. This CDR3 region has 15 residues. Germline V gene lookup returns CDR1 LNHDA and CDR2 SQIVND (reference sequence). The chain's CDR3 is CASSMGRGTDYEQYF. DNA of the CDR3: TGTGCCAGTAGTATGGGCAGGGGCACGGACTACGAGCAGTACTTC.

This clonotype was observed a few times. CDR3 protein: CASSYRSSGGSNEQFF. For the CDR3, the DNA is TGTGCCAGCAGTTACCGCTCTAGCGGGGGATCCAATGAGCAGTTCTTC. This sequence joins TRBV6-2 or TRBV6-3 and TRBJ2-1, with 10 bases aligning to TRBD2. This CDR3 has 16 amino acids. J gave up 6 bases and V 2 bases, and 7 bases lay outside the gene matches. Germline V gene lookup returns CDR1 MNHEY and CDR2 SVGEGT.

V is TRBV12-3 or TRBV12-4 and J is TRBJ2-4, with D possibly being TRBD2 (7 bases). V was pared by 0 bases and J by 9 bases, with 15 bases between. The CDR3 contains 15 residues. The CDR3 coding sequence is TGTGCCAGCAGTTTAGCGCATGGGGGGGCCGGCATTCAGTACTTC. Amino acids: CASSLAHGGAGIQYF.

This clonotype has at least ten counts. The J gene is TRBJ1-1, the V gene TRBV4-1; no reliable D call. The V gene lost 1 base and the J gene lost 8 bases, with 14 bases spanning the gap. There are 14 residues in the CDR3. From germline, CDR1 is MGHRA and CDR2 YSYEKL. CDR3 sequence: CASSQGLAWGEAFF. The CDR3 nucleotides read TGCGCCAGCAGCCAAGGGCTGGCTTGGGGAGAAGCTTTCTTT.

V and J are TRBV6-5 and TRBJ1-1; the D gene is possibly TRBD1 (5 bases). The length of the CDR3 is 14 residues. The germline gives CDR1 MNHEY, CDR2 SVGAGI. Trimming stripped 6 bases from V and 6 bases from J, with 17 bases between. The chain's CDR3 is CASRDTWVNPEAFF. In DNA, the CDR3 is TGTGCCAGCAGGGACACCTGGGTAAACCCTGAAGCTTTCTTT.

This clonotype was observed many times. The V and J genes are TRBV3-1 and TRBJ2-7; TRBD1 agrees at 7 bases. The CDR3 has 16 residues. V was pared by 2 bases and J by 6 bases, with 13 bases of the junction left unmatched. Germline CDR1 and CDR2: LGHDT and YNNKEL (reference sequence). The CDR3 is CASSQNPGVAGGEQYF. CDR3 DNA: TGTGCCAGCAGCCAAAACCCTGGGGTGGCAGGGGGCGAGCAGTACTTC.

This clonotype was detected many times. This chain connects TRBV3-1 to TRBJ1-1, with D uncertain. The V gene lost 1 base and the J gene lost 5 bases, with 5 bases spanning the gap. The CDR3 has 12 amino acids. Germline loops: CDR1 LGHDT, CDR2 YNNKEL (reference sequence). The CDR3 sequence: CASSQGGTEAFF. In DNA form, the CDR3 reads TGTGCCAGCAGCCAAGGGGGAACTGAAGCTTTCTTT.

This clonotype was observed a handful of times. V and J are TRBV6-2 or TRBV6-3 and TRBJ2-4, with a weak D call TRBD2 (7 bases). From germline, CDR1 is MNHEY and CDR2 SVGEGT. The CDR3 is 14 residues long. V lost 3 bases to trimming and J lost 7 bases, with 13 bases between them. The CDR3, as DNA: TGTGCCAGCAGTTATCCAGGGGAGGGGAACATTCAGTACTTC. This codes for CASSYPGEGNIQYF.

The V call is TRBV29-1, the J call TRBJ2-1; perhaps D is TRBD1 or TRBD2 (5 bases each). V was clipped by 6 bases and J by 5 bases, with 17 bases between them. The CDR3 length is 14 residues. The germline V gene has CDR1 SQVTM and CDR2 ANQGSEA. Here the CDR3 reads CSVLLRGADNEQFF. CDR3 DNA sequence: TGCAGCGTGCTTCTACGGGGCGCGGACAATGAGCAGTTCTTC.

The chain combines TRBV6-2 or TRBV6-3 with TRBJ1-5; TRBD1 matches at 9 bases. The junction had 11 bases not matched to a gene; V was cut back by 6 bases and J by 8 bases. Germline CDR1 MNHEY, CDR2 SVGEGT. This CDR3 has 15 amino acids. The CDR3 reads CASRHPQGAVKPQHF. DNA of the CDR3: TGTGCCAGCAGGCATCCACAGGGGGCCGTGAAGCCCCAGCATTTT.

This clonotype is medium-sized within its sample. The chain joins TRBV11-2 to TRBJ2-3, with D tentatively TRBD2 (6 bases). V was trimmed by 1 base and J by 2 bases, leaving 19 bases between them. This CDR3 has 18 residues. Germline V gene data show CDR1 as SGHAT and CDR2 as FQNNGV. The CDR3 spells CASSLGEEASFATDTQYF. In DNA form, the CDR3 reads TGTGCCAGCAGCTTAGGGGAGGAGGCCAGTTTTGCCACAGATACGCAGTATTTT.

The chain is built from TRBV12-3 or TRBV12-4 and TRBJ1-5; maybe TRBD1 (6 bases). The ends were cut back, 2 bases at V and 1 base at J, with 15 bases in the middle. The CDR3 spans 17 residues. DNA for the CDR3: TGTGCCAGCAGTTTAATGATCGGGGGCGTAAGCAATCAGCCCCAGCATTTT. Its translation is CASSLMIGGVSNQPQHF.

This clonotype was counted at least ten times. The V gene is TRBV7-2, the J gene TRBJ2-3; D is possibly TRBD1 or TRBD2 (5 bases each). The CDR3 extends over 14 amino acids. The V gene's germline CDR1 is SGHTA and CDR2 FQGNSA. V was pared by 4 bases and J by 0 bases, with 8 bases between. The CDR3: CASSSGPSTDTQYF. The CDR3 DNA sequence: TGTGCCAGCAGCTCGGGACCGAGCACAGATACGCAGTATTTT. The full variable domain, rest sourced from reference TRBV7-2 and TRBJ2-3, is GAGVSQSPSNKVTEKGKDVELRCDPISGHTALYWYRQSLGQGLEFLIYFQGNSAPDKSGLPSDRFSAERTGGSVSTLTIQRTQQEDSAVYLCASSSGPSTDTQYFGPGTRLTVL.

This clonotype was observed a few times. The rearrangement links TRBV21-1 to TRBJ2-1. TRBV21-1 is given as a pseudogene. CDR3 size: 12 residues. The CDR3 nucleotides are TGTGCCAGCAGCCCGTGGTACAATGAGCAGTTCTTC. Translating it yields CASSPWYNEQFF.

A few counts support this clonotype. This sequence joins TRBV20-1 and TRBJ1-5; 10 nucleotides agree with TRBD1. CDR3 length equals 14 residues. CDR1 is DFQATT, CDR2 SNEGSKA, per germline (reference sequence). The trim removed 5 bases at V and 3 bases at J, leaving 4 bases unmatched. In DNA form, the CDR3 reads TGCAGTGCTCGGGACAGGGGAATCAATCAGCCCCAGCATTTT. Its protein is CSARDRGINQPQHF.

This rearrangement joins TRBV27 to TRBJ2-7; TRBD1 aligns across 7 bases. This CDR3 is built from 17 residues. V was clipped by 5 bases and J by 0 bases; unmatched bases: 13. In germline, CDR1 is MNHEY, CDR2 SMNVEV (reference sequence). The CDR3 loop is CASSPLGTDKSSYEQYF. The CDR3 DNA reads TGTGCCAGCAGTCCGCTCGGGACAGATAAGAGCTCCTACGAGCAGTACTTC.

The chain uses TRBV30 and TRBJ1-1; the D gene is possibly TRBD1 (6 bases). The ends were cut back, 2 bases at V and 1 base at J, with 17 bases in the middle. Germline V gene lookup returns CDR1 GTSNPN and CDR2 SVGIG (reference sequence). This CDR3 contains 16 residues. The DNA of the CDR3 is TGTGCCTGGAGTAGATGGGGAGGGGGTCAGAACACTGAAGCTTTCTTT. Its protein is CAWSRWGGGQNTEAFF.

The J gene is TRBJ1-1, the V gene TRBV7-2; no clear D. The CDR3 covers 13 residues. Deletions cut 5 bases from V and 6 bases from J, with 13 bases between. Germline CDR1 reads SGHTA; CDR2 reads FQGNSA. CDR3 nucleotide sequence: TGTGCCAGCAGCCCCGAAGGTGGGGCTGAAGCTTTCTTT. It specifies CASSPEGGAEAFF.

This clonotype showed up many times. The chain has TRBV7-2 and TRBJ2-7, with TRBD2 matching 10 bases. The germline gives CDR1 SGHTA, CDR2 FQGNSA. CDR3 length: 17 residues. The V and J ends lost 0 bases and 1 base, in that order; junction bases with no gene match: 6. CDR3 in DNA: TGTGCCAGCAGCTTAGCGGCCAGGACTAGCGGATCCTACGAGCAGTACTTC. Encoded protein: CASSLAARTSGSYEQYF.

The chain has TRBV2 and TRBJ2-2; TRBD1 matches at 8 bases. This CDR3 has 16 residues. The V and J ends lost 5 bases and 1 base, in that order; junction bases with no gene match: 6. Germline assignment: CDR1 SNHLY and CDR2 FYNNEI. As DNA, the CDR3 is TGTGCCAGCAGTAGAGAGGGGACAGGGAACACCGGGGAGCTGTTTTTT. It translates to CASSREGTGNTGELFF. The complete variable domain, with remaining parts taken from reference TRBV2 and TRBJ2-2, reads EPEVTQTPSHQVTQMGQEVILRCVPISNHLYFYWYRQILGQKVEFLVSFYNNEISEKSEIFDDQFSVERPDGSNFTLKIRSTKLEDSAMYFCASSREGTGNTGELFFGEGSRLTVL.

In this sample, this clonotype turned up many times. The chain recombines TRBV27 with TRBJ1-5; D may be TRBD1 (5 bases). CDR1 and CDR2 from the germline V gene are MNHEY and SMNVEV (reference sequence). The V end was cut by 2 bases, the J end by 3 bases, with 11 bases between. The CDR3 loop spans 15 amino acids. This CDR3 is CASSLRGSPNQPQHF. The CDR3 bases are TGTGCCAGCAGTTTACGGGGGAGCCCCAATCAGCCCCAGCATTTT.

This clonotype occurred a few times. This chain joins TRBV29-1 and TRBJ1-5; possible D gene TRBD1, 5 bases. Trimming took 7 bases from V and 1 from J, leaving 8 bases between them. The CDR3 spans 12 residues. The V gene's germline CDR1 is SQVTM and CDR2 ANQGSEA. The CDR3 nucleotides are TGCAGCGCCGGGGACAGCAATCAGCCCCAGCATTTT. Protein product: CSAGDSNQPQHF.

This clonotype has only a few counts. The CDR3 DNA sequence: TGTGCCAGCAGGAATGGGGGGATCCCAACCAAAAACATTCAGTACTTC. It encodes CASRNGGIPTKNIQYF. The rearrangement joins TRBV28 to TRBJ2-4, with D possibly matching TRBD2 (6 bases). This CDR3 has 16 residues. The V gene lost 6 bases and the J gene lost 2 bases, with 17 bases spanning the gap. Germline CDR1 is MDHEN and CDR2 is SYDVKM.

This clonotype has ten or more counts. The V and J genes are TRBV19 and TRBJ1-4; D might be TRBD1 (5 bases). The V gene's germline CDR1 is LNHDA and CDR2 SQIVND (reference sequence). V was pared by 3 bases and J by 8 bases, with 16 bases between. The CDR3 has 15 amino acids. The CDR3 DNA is TGTGCCAGTAGTATGGGGCAAGCCCATGGAGAAAAACTGTTTTTT. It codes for CASSMGQAHGEKLFF.